The rows below give T cell receptor beta chains drawn from one sample of a study of blood T cells in healthy people across ages. TCRdb reprocessed the 5' RACE reads with MiXCR, giving one entry per CDR3 protein. The sample includes nearly 1 million distinct CDR3 sequences, roughly half of them seen just once. Sequencing was done on a sample of blood. These receptors originate from a woman aged 60-70 years in good health. The CDR3 runs from the conserved cysteine through the conserved F or W.

>TRBV5-1
CASSLKARETSTDTQYF
>TRBV20-1
CSARKQGFNYEQFF
>TRBV27
CASSLYQNVETQYF
>TRBV6-2/TRBV6-3
CASSPILLQPQHF
>TRBV2
CASTPRPLGGPDTQYF
>TRBV7-2
CASSSSGSGYEQYF
>TRBV29-1
CSIVGGPSEQYF
>TRBV28
CASGLAVPDTQYF
>TRBV4-1
CASSPVVAGRAKNIQYF
>TRBV28
CASSSRAGPYYNEQFF
>TRBV5-1
CASSLVGLADPRDEQYF
>TRBV5-1
CASEWGSMRNEQFF
>TRBV5-1
CASRTDRAAYGYTF
>TRBV7-2
CASSLVGGPSYNEQFF
>TRBV5-1
CASSITSGNNEQFF
>TRBV29-1
CSVEPLTSGSPYNEQFF
>TRBV6-4
CASSVGQGRNEQFF
>TRBV29-1
CSVSPSLAGGTDTQYF
>TRBV10-1
CASSESQQGGHGYTF
>TRBV4-1
CASSQPVSPLHF
>TRBV30
CAWSVEEDTQYF
>TRBV28
CASSTGLAGPRGFYNEQYF
>TRBV6-5
CASRETLANAYEQYF
>TRBV20-1
CSARDPRGGWGYTF
>TRBV4-2
CASSLSKGTSGTDTQYF
>TRBV7-8
CASSLVLTGWRVATNEKLFF
>TRBV7-2
CASSFTNTEAFF
>TRBV27
CASSVWGTGELFF
>TRBV28
CASSWGLPQRYQETQYF
>TRBV11-2
CASSPGSQNEKLFF
>TRBV18
CASSGRDYEQYF
>TRBV20-1
CSAREDRGLGMTGELFF
>TRBV7-9
CASSPKAIGSYEQYF
>TRBV3-1
CASSQDPAGGEQYF
>TRBV5-1
CASSLVAGEVNEQFF
>TRBV28
CASSSPRTSGSKRETQYF
>TRBV7-9
CASSFGTTHNEQFF
>TRBV4-1
CASSQGVWAGRQPQHF
>TRBV25-1
CASSGNSGTSSYNEQFF
>TRBV3-1
CASSLRWESYEQYF
>TRBV29-1
CSVEWVGTDTQYF
>TRBV3-1
CASKRSEAGDEQYF
>TRBV11-2
CASTRTGVGEQYF
>TRBV10-3
CAISGGGTEAFF
>TRBV6-1
CASSEMTSGKENEQFF
>TRBV15
CATSNTGFSDTQYF
>TRBV6-2/TRBV6-3
CASRAGGYTF